Listed here is a single T cell receptor beta chain. Its antigen is as yet unknown. The CDR3 runs 17 residues. The V and J ends lost 0 bases and 2 bases respectively, with 14 bases between them. Germline values: CDR1 PRHDT, CDR2 FYEKMQ (reference sequence). This record comes from a study of cytomegalovirus exposure and HLA in healthy donors. General study results and limits: CMV serostatus alone was available as immune exposure information.

In the PCR, 60 Vbeta and 13 Jbeta primers were used. TCRdb's table, derived via immunoSEQ multiplex PCR, lists solely in-frame clones and lacks some. The data show over 150,000 clones, roughly 70% seen once. This TCR was sampled from a woman aged 35 to 49 in good health and CMV-seropositive. The material sequenced was PBMCs. This chain joins TRBV13 and TRBJ1-3; possibly TRBD1 for D (5 bases). CDR3 amino acids: CASSLGGWGEAGNTIYF. The CDR3 nucleotides are TGTGCCAGCAGCTTAGGTGGTTGGGGGGAAGCTGGAAACACCATATATTTT.